The clone carrying this TCR beta chain is a singleton in its sample. Its antigen is as yet unknown. In germline, CDR1 is MDHEN, CDR2 SYDVKM. The CDR3 spans 15 residues. J was trimmed by 6 bases and V by 4 bases; bases with no gene match: 9. This specimen belongs to a study of a mutant IDH1 vaccine in newly diagnosed glioma. Study at large: Vaccination followed radiotherapy alone by 4-6 weeks, or accompanied temozolomide cycles. Averaging approximately 42 years of age, treated patients were around 60% male and about 38% female.

Time point specified: week 5, during vaccination. A single vaccine dose contained 300 ug of mutant IDH1 20-mer peptide, and topical imiquimod was used with it. The repertoire was sequenced with immunoSEQ multiplex PCR; TCRdb's copy has only in-frame clones and lacks some. There are 70,000 to 90,000 clones in the sample; about 91% occur only once, and about 0.61% lies in the top ten. The receptor's source is a woman aged 45-65 years with glioma. The chain carries TRBV28 and TRBJ1-2, with 9 positions matching TRBD1. Source: PBMCs, taken from a glioma patient whose treatment included an IDH1 peptide vaccine. The CDR3, as DNA: TGTGCCAGCAGTTCTCCGGGACAGGGTAGGGATGGCTACACCTTC. It specifies CASSSPGQGRDGYTF.